Presented here are 25 T cell receptor beta chains from one specimen sequenced in a study of cytomegalovirus exposure and HLA in healthy donors. The PCR employed 60 Vbeta primers together with 13 Jbeta primers. Produced via immunoSEQ multiplex PCR; TCRdb's table is partial and in-frame only. The repertoire consists of about 140,000 clones, with more than 75% occurring once and the leading ten covering around 4.9%. The sequenced material came from PBMCs. Receptors were obtained from a male donor in good health and CMV-seronegative.

This sequence joins TRBV25-1 and TRBJ2-7; the D gene is possibly TRBD1 (5 bases). Germline values: CDR1 MGHDK, CDR2 SYGVNS. This CDR3 comprises 13 residues. Trimming pared 6 bases from V and 0 bases from J, leaving 9 bases between. Here the CDR3 reads CASRDDSSYEQYF. The CDR3 coding sequence is TGTGCCAGCAGGGATGACAGCTCCTACGAGCAGTACTTC.

The chain carries TRBV2 and TRBJ1-2; tentatively, D is TRBD1 (5 bases). This CDR3 has 13 amino acids. The V gene lost 11 bases and the J gene lost 4 bases, with 17 bases spanning the gap. CDR1 and CDR2 from the germline V gene are SNHLY and FYNNEI. The CDR3 DNA is TGTGCCGGGGGAGGGCGGGGTCTCTATGGCTACACCTTC. This codes for CAGGGRGLYGYTF. The whole variable domain, remainder taken from reference TRBV2 and TRBJ1-2, is EPEVTQTPSHQVTQMGQEVILRCVPISNHLYFYWYRQILGQKVEFLVSFYNNEISEKSEIFDDQFSVERPDGSNFTLKIRSTKLEDSAMYFCAGGGRGLYGYTFGSGTRLTVV.

The V gene is TRBV6-5, the J gene TRBJ1-2; weak D call: TRBD1 (6 bases). V shed 5 bases and J shed 6 bases, with 16 bases lying between them. The CDR3 loop spans 14 amino acids. The V gene's germline CDR1 is MNHEY and CDR2 SVGAGI. DNA of the CDR3: TGTGCCAGCAGTCCTACACAGGGAGGGAATGGCTACACCTTC. It codes for CASSPTQGGNGYTF.

The J gene is TRBJ2-2, the V gene TRBV5-1; D is perhaps TRBD1 (5 bases). Trimming cost V 3 bases and J 4 bases, with 13 bases left between them. Germline lookup yields CDR1 SGHRS and CDR2 YFSETQ. This CDR3 is 15 amino acids long. CDR3 sequence: CASSSQVHATGELFF. Here the CDR3 DNA reads TGCGCCAGCAGCTCACAGGTCCACGCCACCGGGGAGCTGTTTTTT. The full variable domain, in which reference TRBV5-1 and TRBJ2-2 provide the parts outside the CDR3, is KAGVTQTPRYLIKTRGQQVTLSCSPISGHRSVSWYQQTPGQGLQFLFEYFSETQRNKGNFPGRFSGRQFSNSRSEMNVSTLELGDSALYLCASSSQVHATGELFFGEGSRLTVL.

The chain recombines TRBV7-2 with TRBJ2-7; tentatively, D is TRBD1 (6 bases). CDR1 SGHTA and CDR2 FQGNSA come from the germline V gene. The V gene lost 1 base and the J gene lost 4 bases, with 17 bases spanning the gap. The CDR3 length is 16 residues. The CDR3 loop reads CASSLVYRASSYEQYF. CDR3 DNA: TGTGCCAGCAGCTTAGTCTACAGGGCCTCCTCTTACGAGCAGTACTTC.

The gene calls are TRBV19 and TRBJ1-1, with D unresolved. The CDR3 is 15 residues long. Deletions cut 6 bases from V and 7 bases from J, with 21 bases between. Germline CDR1 LNHDA, CDR2 SQIVND (reference sequence). The CDR3 loop is CASSNRERQLGEAFF. For the CDR3, the DNA is TGTGCCAGTAGCAACCGGGAGAGGCAATTGGGTGAAGCTTTCTTT.

The chain has TRBV9 and TRBJ1-4; no firm D call. CDR1 SGDLS and CDR2 YYNGEE come from the germline V gene. The CDR3 length is 16 residues. With 2 bases removed from V and 0 bases from J, the gap between germline ends came to 11 bases. The CDR3 bases are TGTGCCAGCAGCGTTTTTCCACTGGCAACTAATGAAAAACTGTTTTTT. Encoded protein: CASSVFPLATNEKLFF.

This clone was seen only a few times. This chain joins TRBV28 and TRBJ1-2; no clear D. This CDR3 is built from 14 residues. V was shortened by 3 bases and J by 1 base, with 9 bases between the two germline ends. CDR1 and CDR2 (germline): MDHEN, SYDVKM. The CDR3 DNA is TGTGCCAGCAGTTTGAACTCTATTAACTATGGCTACACCTTC. This gives the protein CASSLNSINYGYTF.

V and J are TRBV4-1 and TRBJ1-2; 7 positions agree with TRBD1. With V trimmed by 1 base and J by 10 bases, 15 bases remained unmatched. The germline gives CDR1 MGHRA, CDR2 YSYEKL. The CDR3 runs to 16 residues. CDR3 region: CASSQGFRDRESAYTF. CDR3 nucleotide sequence: TGCGCCAGCAGCCAAGGGTTCCGGGACAGAGAATCGGCCTACACCTTC.

The gene calls are TRBV7-2 and TRBJ2-5; 7 bases match TRBD2. Trimming removed 4 bases from V and 8 bases from J; junction bases left unmatched: 10. Germline lookup yields CDR1 SGHTA and CDR2 FQGNSA. This CDR3 contains 14 residues. The CDR3 here is CASSSGTTSSTQYF. The DNA of the CDR3 is TGTGCCAGCAGCTCCGGGACTACCAGCTCTACCCAGTACTTC.

This rearrangement joins TRBV19 to TRBJ2-7, with TRBD1 identical over 8 bases. The germline gives CDR1 LNHDA, CDR2 SQIVND (reference sequence). The CDR3 length is 15 residues. Trimming at V came to 4 bases and at J to 5 bases, leaving 10 bases not matched to a gene. CDR3 region: CASSTLDRVGDEQYF. Written as DNA, the CDR3 is TGTGCCAGTAGTACCTTGGACAGGGTGGGAGACGAGCAGTACTTC.

J is TRBJ1-5 and V is TRBV30; 7 nucleotides align to TRBD1. The V and J ends lost 4 bases and 5 bases, in that order; junction bases with no gene match: 8. CDR3 length: 14 amino acids. Germline CDR1 is GTSNPN and CDR2 is SVGIG (reference sequence). The CDR3 protein is CAWTTPGGYQPQHF. The CDR3 DNA reads as TGTGCCTGGACTACCCCAGGGGGGTATCAGCCCCAGCATTTT.

This chain links TRBV15 with TRBJ1-5; 8 bases align to TRBD1. CDR3 size: 17 residues. Trimming cost V 3 bases and J 6 bases; bases outside gene matches: 13. Germline values: CDR1 LNHNV, CDR2 YYDKDF (reference sequence). The CDR3 loop is CATSRRPRQGASQPQHF. DNA for the CDR3: TGTGCCACCAGCAGGAGACCCCGCCAGGGGGCTTCTCAGCCCCAGCATTTT.

The chain has TRBV5-6 and TRBJ2-7; D not resolved. The germline V gene has CDR1 SGHDT and CDR2 YYEEEE. CDR3 length equals 13 residues. Trimming took 2 bases from V and 3 from J, leaving 9 bases between them. CDR3 amino acids: CASSLRRSYEQYF. The CDR3 DNA follows: TGTGCCAGCAGCTTACGTAGAAGCTACGAGCAGTACTTC.

V usage is TRBV19 and J usage is TRBJ2-2; 7 nucleotides match TRBD1. The CDR3 is 16 residues long. Trimming removed 5 bases from V and 5 bases from J; junction bases left unmatched: 11. Germline V lookup: CDR1 LNHDA, CDR2 SQIVND (reference sequence). The CDR3 here is CASSPRTGGLTGELFF. The CDR3 DNA is TGTGCCAGTAGTCCCCGGACAGGTGGTTTGACCGGGGAGCTGTTTTTT.

The rearrangement uses TRBV6-1 and TRBJ2-3; the match to TRBD2 covers 9 bases. CDR3 length: 15 amino acids. Germline V gene lookup returns CDR1 MNHNS and CDR2 SASEGT. Trimming took 3 bases from V and 10 from J; bases not matched to a gene: 11. CDR3 DNA: TGTGCCAGCAGTGACACAGGGACTAGCTTAGTTTCGCAGTATTTT. Its translation is CASSDTGTSLVSQYF.

The chain couples TRBV5-6 to TRBJ1-1, with TRBD1 as a possible D gene (6 bases). The CDR3 loop spans 15 amino acids. Trimming took off 8 bases at V and 6 bases at J, with 23 bases between the two ends. Germline V lookup: CDR1 SGHDT, CDR2 YYEEEE. In DNA form, the CDR3 reads TGTGCCAGTTGGGGGGGCAGGGAACGTGCGGCTGAAGCTTTCTTT. Translated, it gives CASWGGRERAAEAFF.

The gene calls are TRBV5-6 and TRBJ2-1; no clear D. V lost 0 bases to trimming and J lost 10 bases, with 11 bases between them. CDR1 is SGHDT, CDR2 YYEEEE, per germline. The CDR3 has 13 amino acids. CDR3 in amino acids: CASSLGGSREQFF. Here the CDR3 DNA reads TGTGCCAGCAGCTTGGGAGGATCTAGAGAGCAGTTCTTC. Together with reference TRBV5-6 and TRBJ2-1, the CDR3 gives the full variable domain: DAGVTQSPTHLIKTRGQQVTLRCSPKSGHDTVSWYQQALGQGPQFIFQYYEEEERQRGNFPDRFSGHQFPNYSSELNVNALLLGDSALYLCASSLGGSREQFFGPGTRLTVL.

The chain recombines TRBV19 with TRBJ1-2, with TRBD1 as a possible D gene (5 bases). CDR3 length: 14 amino acids. Trimming left V 5 bases short and J 5 bases short, with 15 bases between. The V gene's germline CDR1 is LNHDA and CDR2 SQIVND (reference sequence). The CDR3 DNA reads as TGTGCCAGTAGTCCCATGGGCGGGACGTATGGCTACACCTTC. It translates to CASSPMGGTYGYTF. The variable domain in full, with the rest retrieved from reference TRBV19 and TRBJ1-2, is DGGITQSPKYLFRKEGQNVTLSCEQNLNHDAMYWYRQDPGQGLRLIYYSQIVNDFQKGDIAEGYSVSREKKESFPLTVTSAQKNPTAFYLCASSPMGGTYGYTFGSGTRLTVV.

The CDR3, as DNA: TGTGCCAGCAGTTACTCGAACAAGAACACTGAAGCTTTCTTT. Encoded protein: CASSYSNKNTEAFF. This chain joins TRBV6-5 and TRBJ1-1, with no clear D. CDR3 size: 14 residues. The V end was cut by 0 bases, the J end by 1 base, with 6 bases between. CDR1 is MNHEY, CDR2 SVGAGI, per germline.

The rearrangement links TRBV19 to TRBJ1-4; 7 nucleotides agree with TRBD1. Germline V gives CDR1 LNHDA, CDR2 SQIVND (reference sequence). V shed 5 bases and J 4 bases; nucleotides not matched to a gene: 4. The CDR3 is 14 residues long. CDR3: CASSSTGSNEKLFF. CDR3 bases: TGTGCCAGTAGTTCGACAGGGAGTAATGAAAAACTGTTTTTT.

This chain uses TRBV28 with TRBJ2-3, with a weak D call TRBD1 (5 bases). V was shortened by 6 bases and J by 8 bases, with 21 bases between the two germline ends. The CDR3 loop spans 15 amino acids. Germline V gene data show CDR1 as MDHEN and CDR2 as SYDVKM. The CDR3 spells CASSSQDTHGRTQYF. The DNA for the CDR3 is TGTGCCAGCAGCTCCCAGGACACCCATGGACGTACGCAGTATTTT.

The sample holds a few counts of this clone. The chain joins TRBV5-1 to TRBJ2-7; 8 nucleotides line up with TRBD1. The trim removed 0 bases at V and 1 base at J, leaving 6 bases unmatched. CDR3 length equals 16 residues. The germline gives CDR1 SGHRS, CDR2 YFSETQ. As DNA, the CDR3 is TGCGCCAGCAGCTTGGAACCGGGACAGGCGTCCTACGAGCAGTACTTC. Protein sequence: CASSLEPGQASYEQYF.

The chain couples TRBV27 to TRBJ1-5, with D tentatively TRBD1 (5 bases). V lost 6 bases and J lost 0, with 12 bases in between. The CDR3 sequence is 15 residues long. CDR1 MNHEY and CDR2 SMNVEV come from the germline V gene (reference sequence). The CDR3 DNA is TGTGCCAGCAGGGGGGGGACCTATAGCAATCAGCCCCAGCATTTT. Translating gives CASRGGTYSNQPQHF.

The chain has TRBV13 and TRBJ2-2; the match to TRBD2 covers 7 bases. This CDR3 has 16 residues. Germline V lookup: CDR1 PRHDT, CDR2 FYEKMQ (reference sequence). After removal of 5 bases from V and 4 bases from J, the junction contained 10 bases not matched to a gene. CDR3 nucleotides: TGTGCCAGCAGCCCCCCCCCGGGGGGATTCACCGGGGAGCTGTTTTTT. Amino acids: CASSPPPGGFTGELFF.